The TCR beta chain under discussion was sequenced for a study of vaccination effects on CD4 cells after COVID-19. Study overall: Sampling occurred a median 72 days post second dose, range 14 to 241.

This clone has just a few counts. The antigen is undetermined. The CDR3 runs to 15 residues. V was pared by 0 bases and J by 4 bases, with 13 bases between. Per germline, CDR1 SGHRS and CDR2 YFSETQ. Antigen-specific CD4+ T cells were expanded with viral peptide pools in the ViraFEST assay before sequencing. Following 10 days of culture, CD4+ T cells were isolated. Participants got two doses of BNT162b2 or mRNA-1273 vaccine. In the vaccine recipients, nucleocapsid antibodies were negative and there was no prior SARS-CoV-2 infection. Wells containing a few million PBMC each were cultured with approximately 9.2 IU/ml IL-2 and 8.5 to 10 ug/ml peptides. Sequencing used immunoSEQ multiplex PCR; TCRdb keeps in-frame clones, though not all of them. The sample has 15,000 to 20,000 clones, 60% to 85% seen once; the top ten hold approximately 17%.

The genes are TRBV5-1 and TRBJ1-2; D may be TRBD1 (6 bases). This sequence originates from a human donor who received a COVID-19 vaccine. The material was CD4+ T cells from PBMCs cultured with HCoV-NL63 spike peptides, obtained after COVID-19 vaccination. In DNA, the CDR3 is TGCGCCAGCAGCTTGGGGAACGGAGGGGGCTATGGCTACACCTTC. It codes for CASSLGNGGGYGYTF.